This TCR beta chain was retrieved from a study of identifying expanded T cells in peripheral blood. Study-wide findings and caveats: Differentially abundant clones: about 1.2 between replicates, around 16 at around 15 days, around 19 at four.

During the collection period, no donor immune events like infections were recorded. CDR1 is WSHSY and CDR2 is SAAADI in the germline V gene. Trimming cost V 2 bases and J 1 base, with 6 bases left between them. This CDR3 contains 14 residues. Remarks on this clone: Its antigen is unidentified.

Method: immunoSEQ multiplex PCR; TCRdb's copy keeps in-frame clones and lacks some. The sample has approximately 100,000 clones; around 90% are singletons. The rearrangement uses TRBV10-2 and TRBJ1-5, with D perhaps TRBD1 (5 bases). The origin of this receptor is a person aged 18-69 years in good health. The specimen was blood. The CDR3 nucleotides read TGCGCCAGCAGTGAGGGACAAAGCAATCAGCCCCAGCATTTT. Protein product: CASSEGQSNQPQHF.